This record looks at one T cell receptor beta chain sequence and its context. Antigen: not known. Molecular barcoding with unique molecular identifiers was used for the TCRbeta library. TCRdb independently ran MiXCR on the PCR reads; one entry per CDR3 protein. This table has 450,000 to 600,000 distinct CDR3 sequences, roughly 13% appearing once. This sample is part of a study of T-cell reconstitution after alpha-beta-depleted transplantation in children. Whole-study results and caveats: Expanded graft clones numbering several hundred reportedly gave rise to alpha-beta T cells about two months after transplant. The high TCRbeta diversity at day 60 in some patients came from surviving recipient T cells and thymic progenitors. Once a year had passed after transplant, T-cell counts and diversity came mostly from newly produced T cells.

The CDR3 covers 15 residues. The germline gives CDR1 SGDLS, CDR2 YYNGEE. Germline trimming cut 3 bases from V and 2 bases from J; bases unmatched to any gene: 6. The chain recombines TRBV9 with TRBJ1-1, with 8 bases that match TRBD1. Sequences were derived from PBMCs, mostly from graft donor cells, sampled 360 days after TCRalphabeta/CD19-depleted stem cell transplant. This TCR came from a male patient aged 10-17 years who had a stem cell transplant for acute myeloid leukemia, so the T cells may come from the graft donor. The DNA of the CDR3 is TGTGCCAGCAGCGGACGACAGGGGTTTAACACTGAAGCTTTCTTT. Its translation is CASSGRQGFNTEAFF.